This TCR beta chain was recovered during a study of T-cell memory formation after mild COVID-19. V was trimmed by 8 bases and J by 4 bases, leaving 18 bases between them. The germline CDR1 and CDR2 sequences are MNHEY and SVGAGI. This CDR3 comprises 14 residues. Employing constant-segment primers, 5'RACE generated TCR alpha and TCR beta cDNA libraries bearing sample barcodes and UMIs. MiXCR, run by TCRdb on the 5' RACE reads, gives a single entry per CDR3 protein. The data contain around 200,000 distinct CDR3 sequences, more than 9% of them seen just once; the ten biggest clones take up approximately 3%.

This TCR was sampled from a man younger than 30 who had mild COVID-19 (a few samples of this study predate the infection). Cell type and time point are not known. The chain is built from TRBV6-5 and TRBJ2-7; D is possibly TRBD1 (6 bases). Sequenced: PBMCs or a T cell subset sorted from them (not recorded which). The CDR3 sequence: CASGFVNQGYEQYF. As DNA, the CDR3 is TGTGCCAGCGGGTTCGTGAACCAGGGGTACGAGCAGTACTTC.